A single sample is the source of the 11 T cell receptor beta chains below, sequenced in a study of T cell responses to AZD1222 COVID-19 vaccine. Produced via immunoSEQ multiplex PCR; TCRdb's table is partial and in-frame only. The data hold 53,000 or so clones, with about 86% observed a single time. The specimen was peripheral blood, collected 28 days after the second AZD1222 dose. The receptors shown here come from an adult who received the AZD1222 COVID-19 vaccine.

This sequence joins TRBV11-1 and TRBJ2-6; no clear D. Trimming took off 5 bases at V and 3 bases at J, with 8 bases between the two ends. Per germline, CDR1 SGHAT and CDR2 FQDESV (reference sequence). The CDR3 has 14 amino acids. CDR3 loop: CASSPTFGANVLTF. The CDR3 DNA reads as TGTGCCAGCAGCCCGACATTTGGGGCCAACGTCCTGACTTTC.

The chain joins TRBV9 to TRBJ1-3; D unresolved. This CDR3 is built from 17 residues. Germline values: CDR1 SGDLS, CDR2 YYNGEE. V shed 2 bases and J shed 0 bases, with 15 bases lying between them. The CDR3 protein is CASSVGRAIDSGNTIYF. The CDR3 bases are TGTGCCAGCAGCGTTGGGAGAGCGATAGACTCTGGAAACACCATATATTTT.

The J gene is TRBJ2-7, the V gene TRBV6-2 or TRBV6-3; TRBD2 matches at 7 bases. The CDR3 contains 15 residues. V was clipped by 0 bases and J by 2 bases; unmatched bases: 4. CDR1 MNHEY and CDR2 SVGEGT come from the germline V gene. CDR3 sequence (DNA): TGTGCCAGCAGTTACTCGACTAGCTTGGCCTACGAGCAGTACTTC. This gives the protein CASSYSTSLAYEQYF.

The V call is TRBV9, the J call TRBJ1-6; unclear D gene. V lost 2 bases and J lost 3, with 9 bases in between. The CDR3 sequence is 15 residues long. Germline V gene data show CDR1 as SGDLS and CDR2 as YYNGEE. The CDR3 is CASSVSMSYNSPLHF. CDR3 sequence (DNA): TGTGCCAGCAGCGTGAGCATGAGCTATAATTCACCCCTCCACTTT.

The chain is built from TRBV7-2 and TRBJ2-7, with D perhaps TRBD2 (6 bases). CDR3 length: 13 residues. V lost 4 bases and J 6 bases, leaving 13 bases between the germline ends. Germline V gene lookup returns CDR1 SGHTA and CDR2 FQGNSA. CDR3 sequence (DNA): TGTGCCAGCAGCTCCGGGAGCTGGAGCGAGCAGTACTTC. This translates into CASSSGSWSEQYF.

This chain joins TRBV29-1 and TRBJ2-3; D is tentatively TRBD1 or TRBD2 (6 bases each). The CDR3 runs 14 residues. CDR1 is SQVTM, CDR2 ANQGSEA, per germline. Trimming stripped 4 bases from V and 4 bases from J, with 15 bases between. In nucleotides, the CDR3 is TGCAGCGTTGTGGTGAGGGGGGCGGCAGATACGCAGTATTTT. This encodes CSVVVRGAADTQYF.

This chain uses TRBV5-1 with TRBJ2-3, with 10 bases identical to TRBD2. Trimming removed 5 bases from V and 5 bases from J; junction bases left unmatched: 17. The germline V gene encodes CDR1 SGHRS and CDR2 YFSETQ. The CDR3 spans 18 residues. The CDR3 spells CASRRRSTGTSEVDTQYF. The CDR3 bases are TGCGCCAGCAGACGTAGGTCCACTGGGACTAGCGAAGTAGATACGCAGTATTTT.

The CDR3 here is CASSLDHSNQPQHF. CDR3 DNA sequence: TGTGCCAGCAGCCTGGATCATAGCAATCAGCCCCAGCATTTT. The chain joins TRBV5-6 to TRBJ1-5; D unclear. V was shortened by 4 bases and J by 0 bases, with 8 bases between the two germline ends. Germline CDR1 SGHDT, CDR2 YYEEEE. The CDR3 is 14 residues long.

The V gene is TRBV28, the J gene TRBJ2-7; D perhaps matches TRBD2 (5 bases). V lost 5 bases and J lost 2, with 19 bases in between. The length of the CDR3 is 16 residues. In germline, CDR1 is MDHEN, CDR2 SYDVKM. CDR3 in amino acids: CASSIGLAGQPYEQYF. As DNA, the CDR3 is TGTGCCAGCAGTATCGGACTGGCAGGTCAACCCTACGAGCAGTACTTC.

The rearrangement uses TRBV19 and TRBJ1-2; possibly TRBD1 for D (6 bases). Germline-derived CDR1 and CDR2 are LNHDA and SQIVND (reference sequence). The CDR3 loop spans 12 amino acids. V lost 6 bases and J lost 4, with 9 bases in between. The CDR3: CASSEQGYGYTF. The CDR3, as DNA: TGTGCCAGTAGCGAACAGGGCTATGGCTACACCTTC.

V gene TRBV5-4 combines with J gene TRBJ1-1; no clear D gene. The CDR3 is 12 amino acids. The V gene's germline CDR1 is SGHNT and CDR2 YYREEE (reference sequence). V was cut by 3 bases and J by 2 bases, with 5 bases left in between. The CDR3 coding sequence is TGTGCCAGCAGCTCGGTAAACACTGAAGCTTTCTTT. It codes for CASSSVNTEAFF. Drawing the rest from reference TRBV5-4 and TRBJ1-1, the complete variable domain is ETGVTQSPTHLIKTRGQQVTLRCSSQSGHNTVSWYQQALGQGPQFIFQYYREEENGRGNFPPRFSGLQFPNYSSELNVNALELDDSALYLCASSSVNTEAFFGQGTRLTVV.